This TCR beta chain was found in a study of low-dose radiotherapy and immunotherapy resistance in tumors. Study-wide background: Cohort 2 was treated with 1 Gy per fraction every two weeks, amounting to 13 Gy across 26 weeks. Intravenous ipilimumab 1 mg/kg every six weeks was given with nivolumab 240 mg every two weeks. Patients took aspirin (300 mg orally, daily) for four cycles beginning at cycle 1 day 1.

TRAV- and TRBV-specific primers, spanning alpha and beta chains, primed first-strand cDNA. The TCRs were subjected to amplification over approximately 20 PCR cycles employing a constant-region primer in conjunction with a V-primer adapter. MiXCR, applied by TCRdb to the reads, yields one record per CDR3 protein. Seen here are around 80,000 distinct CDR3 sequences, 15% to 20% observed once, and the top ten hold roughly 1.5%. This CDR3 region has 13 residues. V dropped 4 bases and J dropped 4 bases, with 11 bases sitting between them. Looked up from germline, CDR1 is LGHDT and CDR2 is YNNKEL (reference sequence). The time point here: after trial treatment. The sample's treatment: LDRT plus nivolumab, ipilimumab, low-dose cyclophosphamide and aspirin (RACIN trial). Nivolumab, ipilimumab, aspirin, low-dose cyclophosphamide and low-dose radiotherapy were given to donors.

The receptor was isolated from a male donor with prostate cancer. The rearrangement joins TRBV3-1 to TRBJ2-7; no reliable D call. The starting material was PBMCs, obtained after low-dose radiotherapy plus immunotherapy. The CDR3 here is CASSPNRDYEQYF. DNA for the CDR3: TGTGCCAGCAGCCCCAATAGAGATTACGAGCAGTACTTC.